Listed below are T cell receptor beta chains from one sample, sequenced in a study of regulatory T cells in long-lasting Graves disease. TCRdb reprocessed the multiplex PCR reads with MiXCR, giving one entry per CDR3 protein. The sample contains about 400,000 distinct CDR3 sequences, 20% to 25% of which appear only once. The sequencing used peripheral blood mononuclear cells (PBMCs), collected when the disease was refractory, from a patient treated with antithyroid drugs. All receptors come from a female donor with Graves disease. CDR3s include the opening cysteine and the closing phenylalanine or tryptophan. The D gene is left open where the match is weak. Clone size is shown for a subset of rows, as once, few, many or a class of expanded clone.

D gene: TRBD1; J gene: TRBJ1-3; V gene: TRBV7-2; clone size: -; CDR3 DNA: TGTGCCAGCAGCCTCGTGACAGGGACCTCTGGAAACACCATATATTTT; CDR3 protein: CASSLVTGTSGNTIYF
D gene: -; J gene: TRBJ1-4; V gene: TRBV24-1; clone size: many; CDR3 DNA: TGTGCCACCAGGGAGTGGTTACAGCCTAATGAAAAACTGTTTTTT; CDR3 protein: CATREWLQPNEKLFF
D gene: TRBD1; J gene: TRBJ1-6; V gene: TRBV4-1; clone size: -; CDR3 DNA: TGCGCCAGCAGCCAAGGACAGGGGGTTAATTCACCCCTCCACTTT; CDR3 protein: CASSQGQGVNSPLHF
D gene: -; J gene: TRBJ2-4; V gene: TRBV20-1; clone size: -; CDR3 DNA: TGCAGTGCTAGAGCCTACCGGGACGATCGAGACATTCAGTACTTC; CDR3 protein: CSARAYRDDRDIQYF
D gene: TRBD1; J gene: TRBJ1-1; V gene: TRBV6-1; clone size: -; CDR3 DNA: TGTGCCAGCAGTCAGGGACAGGGCCCTGAAGCTTTCTTT; CDR3 protein: CASSQGQGPEAFF
D gene: -; J gene: TRBJ1-2; V gene: TRBV12-3/TRBV12-4; clone size: many; CDR3 DNA: TGTGCCAGCAGCAACCGGTCGTTGGGCCTCTATGGCTACACCTTC; CDR3 protein: CASSNRSLGLYGYTF
D gene: TRBD2; J gene: TRBJ2-5; V gene: TRBV20-1; clone size: many; CDR3 DNA: TGCAGTGCAACCGGGACTAGCGGGATGGAGACCCAGTACTTC; CDR3 protein: CSATGTSGMETQYF
D gene: TRBD1; J gene: TRBJ2-4; V gene: TRBV28; clone size: many; CDR3 DNA: TGTGCCAGCAGTTTATCAAGGCAGGGGGCAAACATTCAGTACTTC; CDR3 protein: CASSLSRQGANIQYF
D gene: -; J gene: TRBJ1-1; V gene: TRBV11-1; clone size: many; CDR3 DNA: TGTGCCAGCAGCACGGACGGGGGGCGGAACACTGAAGCTTTCTTT; CDR3 protein: CASSTDGGRNTEAFF
D gene: TRBD2; J gene: TRBJ2-2; V gene: TRBV7-2; clone size: many; CDR3 DNA: TGTGCCAGCAGCTTACATAGTGGGCTAGCGGGTCGAAGCCCTGAGGAGCTGTTTTTT; CDR3 protein: CASSLHSGLAGRSPEELFF
D gene: TRBD1; J gene: TRBJ1-1; V gene: TRBV20-1; clone size: -; CDR3 DNA: TGCAGTGCTAGGACAGGGGGAAACACTGAAGCTTTCTTT; CDR3 protein: CSARTGGNTEAFF
D gene: -; J gene: TRBJ1-5; V gene: TRBV30; clone size: -; CDR3 DNA: TGTGCCTGGAGCCCCATTTATAGCAATCAGCCCCAGCATTTT; CDR3 protein: CAWSPIYSNQPQHF
D gene: TRBD1; J gene: TRBJ2-5; V gene: TRBV2; clone size: once; CDR3 DNA: TGTGCCAGCAGCGAATGGACAGGGGACTTTTACCGAGAGACCCAGTACTTC; CDR3 protein: CASSEWTGDFYRETQYF
D gene: -; J gene: TRBJ2-5; V gene: TRBV20-1; clone size: -; CDR3 DNA: TGCAGTACACGCGGGAAAAGGGAGACCCAGTACTTC; CDR3 protein: CSTRGKRETQYF
D gene: TRBD2; J gene: TRBJ2-7; V gene: TRBV6-2/TRBV6-3; clone size: -; CDR3 DNA: TGTGCCAGCAGTTACCGACGACGACTAGCGGGAGGTAGGGAGCAGTACTTC; CDR3 protein: CASSYRRRLAGGREQYF
D gene: -; J gene: TRBJ1-5; V gene: TRBV12-3/TRBV12-4; clone size: many; CDR3 DNA: TGTGCCAGCAGCCTAGGGGTCATTCAGCCCCAGCATTTT; CDR3 protein: CASSLGVIQPQHF
D gene: -; J gene: TRBJ2-5; V gene: TRBV4-3; clone size: -; CDR3 DNA: TGCGCCAGCAGCCAAGATCGGACAGCTTGGGCAGAGACCCAGTACTTC; CDR3 protein: CASSQDRTAWAETQYF
D gene: TRBD1; J gene: TRBJ1-2; V gene: TRBV19; clone size: -; CDR3 DNA: TGTGCCAGTAGTCCGACAGGGGGCGGCGGCTACACCTTC; CDR3 protein: CASSPTGGGGYTF
D gene: TRBD2; J gene: TRBJ2-7; V gene: TRBV29-1; clone size: few; CDR3 DNA: TGCAGCGCCCTCTATCCGGGACTAGCTTTAACCGAGCAGTACTTC; CDR3 protein: CSALYPGLALTEQYF
D gene: -; J gene: TRBJ1-3; V gene: TRBV18; clone size: -; CDR3 DNA: TGTGCCAGCTCACCTAGGGACGCCGGCTCTGGAAACACCATATATTTT; CDR3 protein: CASSPRDAGSGNTIYF
D gene: TRBD2; J gene: TRBJ2-1; V gene: TRBV9; clone size: -; CDR3 DNA: TGTGCCAGCAGCGTAGCGGCTAGCGGAAACAATGAGCAGTTCTTC; CDR3 protein: CASSVAASGNNEQFF
D gene: -; J gene: TRBJ1-2; V gene: TRBV6-1; clone size: -; CDR3 DNA: TGTGCCAGCAGTCCTATGGGCAGTCAAGGCTACACCTTC; CDR3 protein: CASSPMGSQGYTF
D gene: TRBD1; J gene: TRBJ2-7; V gene: TRBV7-6; clone size: few; CDR3 DNA: TGTGCTAGCAGCGTCGGGACAGCTCGGTCCTACGAGCAGTACTTC; CDR3 protein: CASSVGTARSYEQYF
D gene: -; J gene: TRBJ1-1; V gene: TRBV20-1; clone size: -; CDR3 DNA: TGCAGTGCCGTACCCATCGGACCGATGAACACTGAAGCTTTCTTT; CDR3 protein: CSAVPIGPMNTEAFF
D gene: TRBD1; J gene: TRBJ1-2; V gene: TRBV4-3; clone size: once; CDR3 DNA: TGCGCCAGCAGCCATCAGGGGGTGATTCGGGGCTACACCTTC; CDR3 protein: CASSHQGVIRGYTF
D gene: -; J gene: TRBJ2-6; V gene: TRBV7-9; clone size: few; CDR3 DNA: TGTGCCAGCTTTTTGGCCTCTGGGGCCAACGTCCTGACTTTC; CDR3 protein: CASFLASGANVLTF
D gene: TRBD1; J gene: TRBJ1-1; V gene: TRBV10-3; clone size: -; CDR3 DNA: TGTGCCACCGGGACAGGGGGCACCTCAAACACTGAAGCTTTCTTT; CDR3 protein: CATGTGGTSNTEAFF
D gene: -; J gene: TRBJ1-1; V gene: TRBV12-3/TRBV12-4; clone size: few; CDR3 DNA: TGTGCCAGCAGTGAATTGGGGGGGCTAGGGGTTTTCTTT; CDR3 protein: CASSELGGLGVFF
D gene: TRBD2; J gene: TRBJ2-7; V gene: TRBV7-9; clone size: few; CDR3 DNA: TGTGCCAGCAGCCCCCAGCGGGAGCTCGACGAGCAGTACTTC; CDR3 protein: CASSPQRELDEQYF
D gene: TRBD1; J gene: TRBJ1-1; V gene: TRBV7-2; clone size: -; CDR3 DNA: TGTGCCAGCAGCTTCACAGGGGGCGCGGATGCTTTCTTT; CDR3 protein: CASSFTGGADAFF
D gene: TRBD1; J gene: TRBJ2-1; V gene: TRBV28; clone size: -; CDR3 DNA: TGTGCCAGCAGTGCAGGACAGGGGAGATACAATGAGCAGTTCTTC; CDR3 protein: CASSAGQGRYNEQFF
D gene: -; J gene: TRBJ2-7; V gene: TRBV7-9; clone size: many; CDR3 DNA: TGTGCCAGCAGCCCCCCCGGGGTTCCCTACGAGCAGTACTTC; CDR3 protein: CASSPPGVPYEQYF